Below are 25 T cell receptor beta chains sequenced from a single sample in a study of siplizumab effects on memory and regulatory T cells. Profiling relied on immunoSEQ multiplex PCR, and the TCRdb table lists in-frame clones only, not all of them. The repertoire holds about 110,000 clones, about 90% seen once, with 0.65% to 0.9% in the top ten. Sequencing input: Tregs sorted from blood. These receptors were collected from a human donor in good health.

The V gene is TRBV2, the J gene TRBJ1-1; D is uncertain. In germline, CDR1 is SNHLY, CDR2 FYNNEI. This CDR3 region has 15 residues. V dropped 7 bases and J dropped 0 bases, with 15 bases sitting between them. The CDR3 protein is CASKASNSMNTEAFF. CDR3 sequence (DNA): TGTGCCAGCAAGGCAAGTAACTCCATGAACACTGAAGCTTTCTTT.

This chain links TRBV6-5 with TRBJ2-7, with D perhaps matching TRBD2 (6 bases). Deletions cut 5 bases from V and 2 bases from J, with 10 bases between. Germline V gene sequence: CDR1 MNHEY, CDR2 SVGAGI. The CDR3 consists of 13 residues. The CDR3 reads CASSRQRAYEQYF. The CDR3 region has the DNA TGTGCCAGCAGTAGACAGCGGGCCTACGAGCAGTACTTC.

The chain has TRBV29-1 and TRBJ2-2; TRBD2 is a possible D gene (5 bases). Germline CDR1 is SQVTM and CDR2 is ANQGSEA. This CDR3 has 15 residues. V was clipped by 6 bases and J by 4 bases, with 18 bases between them. The CDR3 coding sequence is TGCAGCGTCGAGGAGGACTCCTCTTTCACCGGGGAGCTGTTTTTT. Protein: CSVEEDSSFTGELFF.

The gene calls are TRBV4-1 and TRBJ1-4; no definite D call. Trimming cost V 3 bases and J 4 bases, with 15 bases left between them. CDR1 and CDR2 from the germline V gene are MGHRA and YSYEKL. The CDR3 has 16 residues. The CDR3 DNA reads TGCGCCAGCAGCCACAACAGCCTCAGCCTTAATGAAAAACTGTTTTTT. Amino acid sequence: CASSHNSLSLNEKLFF.

The chain is built from TRBV28 and TRBJ1-4; 8 positions agree with TRBD1. V trimming: 7 bases; J trimming: 8 bases; junction bases outside the gene matches: 6. Germline V gene lookup returns CDR1 MDHEN and CDR2 SYDVKM. This CDR3 is built from 13 residues. The CDR3 sequence is CASKDREREKLFF. The CDR3 region has the DNA TGTGCCAGCAAGGACAGGGAGAGGGAAAAACTGTTTTTT.

The V call is TRBV19, the J call TRBJ1-2, with TRBD1 as a possible D gene (5 bases). The CDR3 has 17 amino acids. V was shortened by 3 bases and J by 7 bases, with 24 bases between the two germline ends. Germline CDR1 and CDR2: LNHDA and SQIVND (reference sequence). CDR3 sequence (DNA): TGTGCCAGTAGTATTCGAGGGCGCCTTACCCTTAGGGGTGGCTACACCTTC. Encoded protein: CASSIRGRLTLRGGYTF.

The chain uses TRBV7-6 and TRBJ2-3, with D uncertain. The CDR3 runs 14 residues. V lost 6 bases and J 1 base, leaving 11 bases between the germline ends. CDR1 is SGHVS, CDR2 FNYEAQ, per germline. The CDR3 region is CASRKWVGTDTQYF. DNA of the CDR3: TGTGCCAGCAGAAAGTGGGTCGGCACAGATACGCAGTATTTT. The full variable domain, rest sourced from reference TRBV7-6 and TRBJ2-3, is GAGVSQSPRYKVTKRGQDVALRCDPISGHVSLYWYRQALGQGPEFLTYFNYEAQQDKSGLPNDRFSAERPEGSISTLTIQRTEQRDSAMYRCASRKWVGTDTQYFGPGTRLTVL.

This clone was recorded only once. This chain connects TRBV18 to TRBJ2-4; the D is unclear. The CDR3 contains 13 residues. The V gene's germline CDR1 is KGHSH and CDR2 LQKENI. Trimming took 4 bases from V and 5 from J, leaving 9 bases between them. This CDR3 reads CASSRESQNIQYF. The CDR3 DNA follows: TGTGCCAGCTCACGGGAATCCCAAAACATTCAGTACTTC.

The chain employs TRBV14 and TRBJ2-2; 7 bases match TRBD1. The CDR3 runs to 16 residues. Germline V gives CDR1 SGHDN, CDR2 FVKESK. With 6 bases clipped from V and 3 bases from J, the junction kept 10 bases outside the gene matches. The CDR3 nucleotides read TGTGCCAGCAGGGGCGTGGGGACAGAGTACACCGGGGAGCTGTTTTTT. Protein product: CASRGVGTEYTGELFF. The complete variable domain, with remaining parts taken from reference TRBV14 and TRBJ2-2, reads EAGVTQFPSHSVIEKGQTVTLRCDPISGHDNLYWYRRVMGKEIKFLLHFVKESKQDESGMPNNRFLAERTGGTYSTLKVQPAELEDSGVYFCASRGVGTEYTGELFFGEGSRLTVL.

The rearrangement links TRBV18 to TRBJ2-7, with D possibly TRBD1 on 6 matching bases. The V gene lost 2 bases and the J gene lost 6 bases, with 17 bases spanning the gap. The CDR3 totals 15 residues. Germline CDR1 KGHSH, CDR2 LQKENI. CDR3: CASSPRAGVGPEQYF. The CDR3 coding sequence is TGTGCCAGCTCACCAAGGGCAGGGGTAGGACCCGAGCAGTACTTC.

This chain links TRBV5-8 with TRBJ2-1, with 9 bases lining up with TRBD2. J was trimmed by 9 bases and V by 1 base; bases with no gene match: 8. The germline V gene encodes CDR1 SGHTS and CDR2 YDEGEE. The CDR3 runs to 15 residues. CDR3 region: CASSLRVAGEGEQFF. CDR3 bases: TGTGCCAGCAGCTTGAGAGTAGCGGGAGAGGGTGAGCAGTTCTTC.

As DNA, the CDR3 is TGTGCCAGCAGAAAACAGGGATATAATTCACCCCTCCACTTT. Protein: CASRKQGYNSPLHF. The chain uses TRBV7-9 and TRBJ1-6; possible D gene TRBD1, 6 bases. Germline CDR1 SEHNR, CDR2 FQNEAQ (reference sequence). The CDR3 runs 14 residues. V was clipped by 6 bases and J by 4 bases, with 10 bases between them.

This chain connects TRBV11-2 to TRBJ2-7, with D possibly being TRBD1 (5 bases). The CDR3 sequence is 13 residues long. CDR1 and CDR2 from the germline V gene are SGHAT and FQNNGV. V was pared by 3 bases and J by 7 bases, with 13 bases between. The DNA for the CDR3 is TGTGCCAGCAGCTTCGTCGAGAAGGGGGAGCAGTACTTC. Protein: CASSFVEKGEQYF.

This chain links TRBV5-1 with TRBJ1-6, with a tentative D call TRBD1 (5 bases). The germline CDR1 and CDR2 sequences are SGHRS and YFSETQ. Between the trimmed V and J ends, which lost 2 bases and 7 bases, there was a span of 10 bases. CDR3 size: 14 residues. CDR3 sequence reads: CASSFIGANSPLHF. In DNA form, the CDR3 reads TGCGCCAGCAGCTTTATCGGGGCCAATTCACCCCTCCACTTT.

The chain is built from TRBV29-1 and TRBJ2-2; 7 bases match TRBD1. Germline V lookup: CDR1 SQVTM, CDR2 ANQGSEA. CDR3 size: 14 residues. V shed 4 bases and J 4 bases; nucleotides not matched to a gene: 6. CDR3 nucleotide sequence: TGCAGCGTTGCGACAGGGACGAGCACCGGGGAGCTGTTTTTT. It is translated as CSVATGTSTGELFF.

This clone appeared a single time. The chain links TRBV6-1 to TRBJ1-2, with D possibly being TRBD1 (5 bases). V was trimmed by 3 bases and J by 8 bases, leaving 16 bases between them. Germline V gene lookup returns CDR1 MNHNS and CDR2 SASEGT. CDR3 length: 14 residues. The CDR3: CASSENRGPGGYTF. In DNA, the CDR3 is TGTGCCAGCAGTGAGAATCGGGGACCCGGGGGCTACACCTTC.

This chain connects TRBV5-1 to TRBJ1-2, with no clear D. Germline V CDR1 and CDR2: SGHRS, YFSETQ. Trimming removed 1 base at V and 4 bases at J, with 5 bases between. The CDR3 extends over 12 amino acids. CDR3 nucleotides: TGCGCCAGCAGCTTGATCGGCTATGGCTACACCTTC. Amino acids: CASSLIGYGYTF.

V gene TRBV6-5 combines with J gene TRBJ2-7; maybe TRBD2 (5 bases). V was clipped by 5 bases and J by 3 bases, with 14 bases between them. The CDR3 consists of 14 residues. CDR1 and CDR2 (germline): MNHEY, SVGAGI. The CDR3 region is CASSLSTGIYEQYF. The CDR3 DNA is TGTGCCAGCAGTCTATCGACCGGGATCTACGAGCAGTACTTC.

The chain couples TRBV5-1 to TRBJ2-2, with D tentatively TRBD2 (5 bases). V was trimmed by 2 bases and J by 4 bases, leaving 9 bases between them. The CDR3 has 14 residues. Germline V gives CDR1 SGHRS, CDR2 YFSETQ. The CDR3 DNA follows: TGCGCCAGCAGCTTAAGCGGCAGCACCGGGGAGCTGTTTTTT. This encodes CASSLSGSTGELFF. The variable domain in full, completed from reference TRBV5-1 and TRBJ2-2, reads KAGVTQTPRYLIKTRGQQVTLSCSPISGHRSVSWYQQTPGQGLQFLFEYFSETQRNKGNFPGRFSGRQFSNSRSEMNVSTLELGDSALYLCASSLSGSTGELFFGEGSRLTVL.

The CDR3 protein is CASSFVWQDSNYGYTF. The CDR3 DNA sequence: TGTGCCAGCAGTTTTGTCTGGCAGGACAGCAACTATGGCTACACCTTC. The rearrangement uses TRBV28 and TRBJ1-2; D is possibly TRBD1 (6 bases). V was clipped by 3 bases and J by 2 bases, with 16 bases between them. Germline assignment: CDR1 MDHEN and CDR2 SYDVKM. The CDR3 spans 16 residues.

This clone was detected once. The chain couples TRBV10-2 to TRBJ1-1; TRBD1 is a possible D gene (5 bases). This CDR3 region has 13 residues. Germline V lookup: CDR1 WSHSY, CDR2 SAAADI. V lost 4 bases, J lost 3 bases, and 9 bases lay in between. The CDR3 DNA reads as TGCGCCAGCAGTGGGACAAGGGACACTGAAGCTTTCTTT. Translation gives CASSGTRDTEAFF.

The V call is TRBV6-6, the J call TRBJ1-3; tentatively, D is TRBD1 (6 bases). Germline CDR1 is MNHNY and CDR2 is SVGAGI (reference sequence). CDR3 length: 16 amino acids. V shed 5 bases and J shed 1 base, with 15 bases lying between them. CDR3 in amino acids: CASSTYRVGSGNTIYF. The CDR3 nucleotides are TGTGCCAGCAGTACCTACAGGGTGGGGTCTGGAAACACCATATATTTT.

The chain links TRBV5-1 to TRBJ2-1; D may match TRBD1 or TRBD2 (5 bases each). The CDR3 spans 14 residues. Germline V gives CDR1 SGHRS, CDR2 YFSETQ. V gave up 5 bases and J gave up 5 bases, with 14 bases separating them. CDR3 protein: CASRLVGTNNEQFF. CDR3 DNA sequence: TGCGCCAGCAGACTTGTCGGGACCAACAATGAGCAGTTCTTC.

The chain carries TRBV11-2 and TRBJ2-7; no firm D call. The CDR3 has 14 amino acids. V lost 3 bases and J 5 bases, leaving 14 bases between the germline ends. Germline CDR1 reads SGHAT; CDR2 reads FQNNGV. The DNA of the CDR3 is TGTGCCAGCAGCTTTCGGATCTTTGGCGACGAGCAGTACTTC. Amino acid sequence: CASSFRIFGDEQYF.

The chain is built from TRBV6-1 and TRBJ1-5; 7 bases are a match to TRBD1. The CDR3 covers 13 residues. J was trimmed by 5 bases and V by 7 bases; bases with no gene match: 5. CDR1 and CDR2 from the germline V gene are MNHNS and SASEGT. The CDR3 reads CASTRQGDQPQHF. The CDR3 DNA reads as TGTGCCAGCACCAGACAGGGCGATCAGCCCCAGCATTTT.